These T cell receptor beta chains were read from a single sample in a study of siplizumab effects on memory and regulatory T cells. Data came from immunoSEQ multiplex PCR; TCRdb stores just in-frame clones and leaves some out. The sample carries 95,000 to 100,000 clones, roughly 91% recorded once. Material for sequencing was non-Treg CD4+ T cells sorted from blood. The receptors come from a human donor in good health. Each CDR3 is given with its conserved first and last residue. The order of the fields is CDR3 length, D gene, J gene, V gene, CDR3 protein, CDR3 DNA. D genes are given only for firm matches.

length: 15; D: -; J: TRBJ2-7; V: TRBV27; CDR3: CASSLGSRGWREQYF; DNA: TGTGCCAGCAGTTTAGGGTCCAGGGGATGGAGGGAGCAGTACTTC
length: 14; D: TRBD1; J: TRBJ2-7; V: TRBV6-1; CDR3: CASSKRTGIYEQYF; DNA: TGTGCCAGCAGTAAACGGACAGGGATCTACGAGCAGTACTTC
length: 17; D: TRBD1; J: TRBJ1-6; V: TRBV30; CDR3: CAWRPWTGRTGGSPLHF; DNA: TGTGCCTGGAGGCCGTGGACAGGAAGGACCGGGGGGTCACCCCTCCACTTT
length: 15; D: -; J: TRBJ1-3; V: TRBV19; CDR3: CASTTGGLRGNTIYF; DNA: TGTGCCAGTACCACCGGCGGCCTCCGAGGAAACACCATATATTTT
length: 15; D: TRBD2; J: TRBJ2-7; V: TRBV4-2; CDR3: CASKVTSGSSYEQYF; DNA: TGTGCCAGCAAGGTTACTAGCGGGAGCTCCTACGAGCAGTACTTC
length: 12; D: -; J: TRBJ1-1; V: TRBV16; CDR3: CASSHLGGMAFF; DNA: TGTGCCAGCAGCCATTTGGGAGGAATGGCTTTCTTT
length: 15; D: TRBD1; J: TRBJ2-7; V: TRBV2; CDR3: CASSPSGTGLYEQYF; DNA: TGTGCCAGCAGTCCCTCGGGGACAGGACTATACGAGCAGTACTTC
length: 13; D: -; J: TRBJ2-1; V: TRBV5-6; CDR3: CASSLVAFNEQFF; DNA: TGTGCCAGCAGCTTGGTTGCGTTCAATGAGCAGTTCTTC
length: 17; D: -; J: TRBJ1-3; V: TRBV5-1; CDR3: CASSLGLQVQPGNTIYF; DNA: TGCGCCAGCAGCTTGGGGTTACAGGTCCAGCCTGGAAACACCATATATTTT
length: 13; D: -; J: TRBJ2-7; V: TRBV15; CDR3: CATRDPGNHEQYF; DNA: TGTGCCACCCGGGATCCAGGTAACCACGAGCAGTACTTC
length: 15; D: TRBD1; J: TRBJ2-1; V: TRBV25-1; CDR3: CASSSRDRGGNEQFF; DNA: TGTGCCAGCAGTTCCCGGGACAGGGGAGGGAATGAGCAGTTCTTC
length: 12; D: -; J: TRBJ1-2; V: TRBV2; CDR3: CASRDANYGYTF; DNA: TGTGCCAGCCGGGACGCCAACTATGGCTACACCTTC
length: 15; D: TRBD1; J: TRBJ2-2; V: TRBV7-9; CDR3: CASSLGQGSTGELFF; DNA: TGTGCCAGCAGCCTCGGACAGGGGAGCACCGGGGAGCTGTTTTTT
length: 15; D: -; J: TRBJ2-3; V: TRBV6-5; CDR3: CASSLLGPLGDTQYF; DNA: TGTGCCAGCAGTCTCTTAGGCCCCCTCGGAGATACGCAGTATTTT